The present T cell receptor beta chain was sequenced within a study of CD8 T cells in Susac syndrome. The RNA input was roughly 0.45 to 1 ug, and it was reverse transcribed with random hexamers. Amplification of TCR beta CDR3 across 54 Vbeta and 13 Jbeta was performed with immunoSEQ multiplex PCR. TCRdb analysed the immunoSEQ multiplex PCR reads with MiXCR anew, one entry per CDR3 protein. The top ten hold around 0.25% of the sample, which has more than 20,000 distinct CDR3 sequences, about 92% seen once. As to this clonotype: Its antigen is unknown.

TCR beta sequencing was performed on blood CD8+ and CD4+ T cells. The authors negatively isolated CD8+ and CD4+ T cells and FACS-enriched TEMRA cells. CDR3 size: 13 residues. CDR1 and CDR2 from the germline V gene are MNHEY and SVGEGT. V lost 4 bases, J lost 3 bases, and 10 bases lay in between. Findings of the study overall: The study admitted that it had a relatively small number of individuals in its TCR sequencing and HLA analysis.

The TCR sequence derives from a human donor in good health. V usage is TRBV6-2 or TRBV6-3 and J usage is TRBJ2-7; TRBD1 or TRBD2 may be the D gene (5 bases each). Specimen: CD8+ T cells from PBMCs. The CDR3 region has the DNA TGTGCCAGCAGTTCGGGACGGGGCTACGAGCAGTACTTC. Its translation is CASSSGRGYEQYF.